The 17 T cell receptor beta chains below were found in one sample sequenced in a study of beta chain features in type 1 diabetes. cDNA synthesis used the whole RNA isolate, giving expressed TCRB sequences. Method: immunoSEQ multiplex PCR; TCRdb's copy keeps in-frame clones and lacks some. Of 250,000 to 400,000 clones in the sample, roughly 15% were seen once. Sample: central memory CD4+ T cells from blood. The receptors shown here come from a man aged 25-40 years in good health.

There are a few counts of this clone. This chain links TRBV10-3 with TRBJ1-2; 11 bases agree with TRBD1. Germline V lookup: CDR1 ENHRY, CDR2 SYGVKD. Unmatched junction bases numbered 10, after V lost 3 bases and J lost 4 bases. The CDR3 is 17 amino acids. The CDR3 region has the DNA TGTGCCATCAGTGATGCCGCCGGGACAGGGGGGGGCTATGGCTACACCTTC. Its protein is CAISDAAGTGGGYGYTF.

The table lists this clone with a few counts. This chain uses TRBV5-4 with TRBJ2-5, with TRBD1 identical over 9 bases. The junction had 8 bases not matched to a gene; V was cut back by 4 bases and J by 4 bases. Germline-derived CDR1 and CDR2 are SGHNT and YYREEE (reference sequence). The CDR3 spans 15 residues. The CDR3 bases are TGTGCCAGCAGCCACGGACAGGGGATGGGAGAGACCCAGTACTTC. The encoded protein is CASSHGQGMGETQYF.

This clone was found a few times. The rearrangement links TRBV5-6 to TRBJ1-1; 8 bases are shared with TRBD1. The CDR3 extends over 16 amino acids. V lost 4 bases, J lost 4 bases, and 12 bases stayed unmatched. The germline V gene encodes CDR1 SGHDT and CDR2 YYEEEE. The CDR3 loop is CASSPWHQGASTEAFF. CDR3 in DNA: TGTGCCAGCAGCCCGTGGCACCAGGGGGCCAGCACTGAAGCTTTCTTT. The whole variable domain, remainder taken from reference TRBV5-6 and TRBJ1-1, is DAGVTQSPTHLIKTRGQQVTLRCSPKSGHDTVSWYQQALGQGPQFIFQYYEEEERQRGNFPDRFSGHQFPNYSSELNVNALLLGDSALYLCASSPWHQGASTEAFFGQGTRLTVV.

This clone was seen repeatedly, ten times or more. This chain uses TRBV6-5 with TRBJ2-3, with D possibly TRBD2 on 6 matching bases. The ends were cut back, 2 bases at V and 5 bases at J, with 11 bases in the middle. CDR1 and CDR2 (germline): MNHEY, SVGAGI. The CDR3 length is 14 residues. CDR3 coding DNA: TGTGCCAGCAGTTACCGGGGGTCTGAAGATACGCAGTATTTT. Its translation is CASSYRGSEDTQYF.

This chain uses TRBV2 with TRBJ1-2; a possible D gene is TRBD1 (5 bases). With 6 bases removed from V and 7 bases from J, the gap between germline ends came to 12 bases. The CDR3 consists of 12 residues. Germline loops: CDR1 SNHLY, CDR2 FYNNEI. The CDR3 bases are TGTGCCAGCAGAGGCCTGGGGGGTGGCTACACCTTC. Translated: CASRGLGGGYTF.

This clone was seen only a few times. The sample has other DNA sequences that encode this CDR3 too. The chain combines TRBV6-1 with TRBJ2-7; maybe TRBD2 (5 bases). CDR1 and CDR2 (germline): MNHNS, SASEGT. V was cut by 4 bases and J by 0 bases, with 13 bases left in between. CDR3 length equals 15 residues. Written as DNA, the CDR3 is TGTGCCAGCAGTGGCTTGGCGGGTAGCTCCTACGAGCAGTACGTC. Translated, it gives CASSGLAGSSYEQYV.

This clone was detected ten times or more. The chain couples TRBV5-4 to TRBJ2-1; D is possibly TRBD2 (5 bases). Deletions cut 0 bases from V and 3 bases from J, with 7 bases between. Germline V lookup: CDR1 SGHNT, CDR2 YYREEE (reference sequence). CDR3 size: 14 residues. The CDR3 region is CASSLERSYNEQFF. CDR3 DNA: TGTGCCAGCAGCTTGGAGCGGAGCTACAATGAGCAGTTCTTC.

This clone showed up just a few times. The chain has TRBV7-9 and TRBJ1-6, with 7 bases that match TRBD1. The CDR3 is 15 amino acids. The germline CDR1 and CDR2 sequences are SEHNR and FQNEAQ (reference sequence). Unmatched junction bases numbered 4, after V lost 3 bases and J lost 5 bases. In DNA, the CDR3 is TGTGCCAGCAGCTTTGGGACAGCCCATAATTCACCCCTCCACTTT. This sequence encodes CASSFGTAHNSPLHF. The full variable domain, rest sourced from reference TRBV7-9 and TRBJ1-6, is DTGVSQNPRHKITKRGQNVTFRCDPISEHNRLYWYRQTLGQGPEFLTYFQNEAQLEKSRLLSDRFSAERPKGSFSTLEIQRTEQGDSAMYLCASSFGTAHNSPLHFGNGTRLTVT.

This clone was seen a handful of times. The V and J genes are TRBV19 and TRBJ2-7, with 10 bases aligning to TRBD1. The CDR3 loop spans 13 amino acids. Per germline, CDR1 LNHDA and CDR2 SQIVND (reference sequence). V gave up 8 bases and J gave up 5 bases; unmatched junction bases: 6. CDR3 bases: TGTGCCAGTGCCGGGACAGGGGTCCACGAGCAGTACTTC. Protein product: CASAGTGVHEQYF.

This clone has more than one count but fewer than ten. The genes are TRBV11-2 and TRBJ1-2; the D gene is possibly TRBD1 (6 bases). CDR1 and CDR2 from the germline V gene are SGHAT and FQNNGV. This CDR3 comprises 15 residues. Trimming took 1 base from V and 7 from J, leaving 16 bases between them. The CDR3 DNA reads as TGTGCCAGCAGCTTAGCGTCCACAGGGTTGAGTGGCTACACCTTC. This sequence encodes CASSLASTGLSGYTF.

The chain carries TRBV6-1 and TRBJ2-3; TRBD1 is a possible D gene (6 bases). The CDR3 is 15 residues long. Trimming left V 3 bases short and J 6 bases short, with 16 bases between. The germline V gene encodes CDR1 MNHNS and CDR2 SASEGT. The CDR3 protein is CASSEARTVRDTQYF. The CDR3 nucleotides are TGTGCCAGCAGTGAGGCGAGGACAGTCAGGGATACGCAGTATTTT.

This CDR3 reads CASSPSVGTQYF. CDR3 DNA: TGTGCCAGCAGCCCAAGCGTGGGTACGCAGTATTTT. The chain recombines TRBV11-3 with TRBJ2-3; D is unresolved. This CDR3 comprises 12 residues. Trimming pared 5 bases from V and 8 bases from J, leaving 11 bases between. Germline assignment: CDR1 SGHNT and CDR2 YENEEA.

V usage is TRBV7-8 and J usage is TRBJ2-1; TRBD2 matches at 8 bases. Trimming removed 1 base from V and 9 bases from J; junction bases left unmatched: 5. The V gene's germline CDR1 is SGHVS and CDR2 FQNEAQ. The CDR3 is 14 residues long. DNA for the CDR3: TGTGCCAGCAGCTTAGGAGGGCGGGAGGCTGAGCAGTTCTTC. This sequence encodes CASSLGGREAEQFF.

Details on this clone: One junction end does not reproduce the germline sequence, and a read error may be involved. This rearrangement joins TRBV7-7 to TRBJ2-2, with D hard to call. The length of the CDR3 is 14 residues. The V gene's germline CDR1 is SSHAT and CDR2 FNYEAQ (reference sequence). The CDR3 sequence is CASSSRSNTGELFF. For the CDR3, the DNA is TGTGCTAGCAGCTCCCGGTCGAACACCGGGGAGCTGTTTTTT.

The V gene is TRBV18, the J gene TRBJ1-5; D is undetermined. The CDR3 loop spans 14 amino acids. The V gene lost 3 bases and the J gene lost 4 bases, with 10 bases spanning the gap. The germline CDR1 and CDR2 sequences are KGHSH and LQKENI. The CDR3 DNA reads TGTGCCAGCTCACCGGGGATGGGGAATCAGCCCCAGCATTTT. Its translation is CASSPGMGNQPQHF.

The chain is built from TRBV11-3 and TRBJ2-3, with D maybe TRBD2 (6 bases). Trimming shortened V by 8 bases and J by 4 bases, and 19 bases separated the two germline ends. Per the germline V gene, CDR1 is SGHNT and CDR2 is YENEEA. This CDR3 has 15 residues. CDR3 bases: TGTGCCAGCTCACGGCGGGGCGGGGCCCCAGATACGCAGTATTTT. Translated: CASSRRGGAPDTQYF. Looking up the rest from reference TRBV11-3 and TRBJ2-3 gives the full variable domain: EAGVVQSPRYKIIEKKQPVAFWCNPISGHNTLYWYLQNLGQGPELLIRYENEEAVDDSQLPKDRFSAERLKGVDSTLKIQPAELGDSAVYLCASSRRGGAPDTQYFGPGTRLTVL.

J is TRBJ1-4 and V is TRBV2; D unclear. The CDR3 runs to 14 residues. Trimming removed 7 bases at V and 8 bases at J, with 17 bases between. Germline V lookup: CDR1 SNHLY, CDR2 FYNNEI. The CDR3 spells CASNAGVLKEKLFF. The CDR3 DNA sequence: TGTGCCAGCAATGCCGGAGTTTTGAAGGAAAAACTGTTTTTT.